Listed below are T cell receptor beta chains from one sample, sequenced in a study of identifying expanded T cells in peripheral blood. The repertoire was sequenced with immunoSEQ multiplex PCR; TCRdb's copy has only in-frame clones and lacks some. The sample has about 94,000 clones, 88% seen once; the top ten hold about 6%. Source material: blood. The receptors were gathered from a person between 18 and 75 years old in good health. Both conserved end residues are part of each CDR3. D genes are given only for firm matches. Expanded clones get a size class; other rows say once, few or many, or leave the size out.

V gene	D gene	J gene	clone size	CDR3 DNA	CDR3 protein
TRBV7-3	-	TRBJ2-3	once	TGTGCCAGCAGCCCAAAGCCAGGGTTTCCAACAGATACGCAGTATTTT	CASSPKPGFPTDTQYF
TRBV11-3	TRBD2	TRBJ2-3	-	TGTGCCAGCAGCCTCTGGACTAGCGGGAAGTATTTT	CASSLWTSGKYF
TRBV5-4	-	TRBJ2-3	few	TGTGCCAGCAGCTCCCACACAGATACGCAGTATTTT	CASSSHTDTQYF
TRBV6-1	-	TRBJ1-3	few	TGTGCCAGCAGTGAAAATTGGCGGAACACCATATATTTT	CASSENWRNTIYF
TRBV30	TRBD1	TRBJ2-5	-	TGTGCCTGGAGAGGACAGGGCCGTGGAGAGACCCAGTACTTC	CAWRGQGRGETQYF
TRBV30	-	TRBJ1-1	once	TGTGCCTGGAGTGTACGACAGACGAACACTGAAGCTTTCTTT	CAWSVRQTNTEAFF
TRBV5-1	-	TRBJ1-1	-	TGCGCCAGCAGCTTAAGTATGAACACTGAAGCTTTCTTT	CASSLSMNTEAFF
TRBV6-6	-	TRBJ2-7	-	TGTGCCAGCAGTCCCGCCCGGGGACGGACTTACGAGCAGTACTTC	CASSPARGRTYEQYF
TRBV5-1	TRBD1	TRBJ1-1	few	TGCGCCAGCAGCCCCAGGGGACAGAACATGAACACTGAAGCTTTCTTT	CASSPRGQNMNTEAFF
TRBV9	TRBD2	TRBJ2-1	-	TGTGCCAGCAGCGAAGGGACTAGCCGCCCTCCTTTTATCCATGAGCAGTTCTTC	CASSEGTSRPPFIHEQFF
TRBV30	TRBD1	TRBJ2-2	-	TGTGCCTGGAGTGGTCAGGGGGACGGGGAGCTGTTTTTT	CAWSGQGDGELFF
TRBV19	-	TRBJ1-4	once	TGTGCCAGTAGTATTTTAGGGGGGGCAGGGAATGCTAATGAAAAACTGTTTTTT	CASSILGGAGNANEKLFF
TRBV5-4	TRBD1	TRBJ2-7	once	TGTGCCAGCAGCCCCGGTTGGACAGGCGGCGGCTCCTACGAGCAGTACTTC	CASSPGWTGGGSYEQYF
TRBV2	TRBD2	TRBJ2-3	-	TGTGCCAGGGGGACTAGCGGGGGAAGCACAGATACGCAGTATTTT	CARGTSGGSTDTQYF
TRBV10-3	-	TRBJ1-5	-	TGTGCCATCAGCTACAGGGGCAATCAGCCCCAGCATTTT	CAISYRGNQPQHF
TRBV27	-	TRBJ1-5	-	TGTGCCAGCAGTTTTGGGAGGGGTGGTCAGCCCCAGCATTTT	CASSFGRGGQPQHF
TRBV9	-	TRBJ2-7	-	TGTGCCAGCAGCTCCCGGGACGGATTATACGAGCAGTACTTC	CASSSRDGLYEQYF
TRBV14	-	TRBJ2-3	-	TGTGCCAGCAGCCGGTACAGCACAGATACGCAGTATTTT	CASSRYSTDTQYF
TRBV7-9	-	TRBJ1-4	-	TGTGCCAGCAGTCGGCAGGGGTGGGCTAATGAAAAACTGTTTTTT	CASSRQGWANEKLFF
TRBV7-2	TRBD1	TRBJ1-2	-	TGTGCCAGCAGCTTAAGCCAGGGGGCGGTCTATGGCTACACCTTC	CASSLSQGAVYGYTF
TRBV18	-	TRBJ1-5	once	TGTGCCAGCTCACCACTGGGGCAAGGCAATCAGCCCCAGCATTTT	CASSPLGQGNQPQHF
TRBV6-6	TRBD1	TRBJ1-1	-	TGTGCCAGCAGTAGGACAGGTAACACTGAAGCTTTCTTT	CASSRTGNTEAFF
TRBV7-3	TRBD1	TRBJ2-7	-	TGTGCCAGCAGCCTCCGAGGGGGCGCCGACGAGCAGTACTTC	CASSLRGGADEQYF
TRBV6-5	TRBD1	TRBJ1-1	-	TGTGCCAGCAGAACAGGGGACACTGAAGCTTTCTTT	CASRTGDTEAFF
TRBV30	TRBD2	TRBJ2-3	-	TGTGCCTGGAACTTCGGACTAGCGGGGGGGTCAGATACGCAGTATTTT	CAWNFGLAGGSDTQYF
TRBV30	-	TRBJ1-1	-	TGTGCCTCAACCACCGGACAATGGGTGAACACTGAAGCTTTCTTT	CASTTGQWVNTEAFF
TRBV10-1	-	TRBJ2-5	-	TGCGCCAGCAAACGGCGGAGGGCCGGGGAGACCCAGTACTTC	CASKRRRAGETQYF
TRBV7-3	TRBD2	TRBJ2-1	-	TGTGCCAGCAGCTTAATAGCGGGAGGGCCGTCCCCATACAATGAGCAGTTCTTC	CASSLIAGGPSPYNEQFF
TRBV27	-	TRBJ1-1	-	TGTGCCAGCAGTTTATCGGGTACTCAAGGGAAGGGTAACACTGAAGCTTTCTTT	CASSLSGTQGKGNTEAFF
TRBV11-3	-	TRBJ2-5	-	TGTGCCAGCAGCTTATCAGGGATCCAAGAGACCCAGTACTTC	CASSLSGIQETQYF
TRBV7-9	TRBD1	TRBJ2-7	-	TGTGCCAGCAGCCCTGGACAGGGGAGCTCCTACGAGCAGTACTTC	CASSPGQGSSYEQYF
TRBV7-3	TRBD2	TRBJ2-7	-	TGTGCCAGCAGCCTGGCGGGGGGGCTAGGTTACGAGCAGTACTTC	CASSLAGGLGYEQYF
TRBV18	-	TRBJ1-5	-	TGTGCCAGCTCACCACAGGGTAGTAGCAATCAGCCCCAGCATTTT	CASSPQGSSNQPQHF
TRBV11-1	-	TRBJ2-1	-	TGTGCCAGCAGCTTAGACGAGGGGGATGAGCAGTTCTTC	CASSLDEGDEQFF
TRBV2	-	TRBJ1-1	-	TGTGCCAGCATTGAACGCATTTTAACTGAAGCTTTCTTT	CASIERILTEAFF
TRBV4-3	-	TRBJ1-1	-	TGCGCCAGCAGCCAAGATCGGGACCAAACTACTGAAGCTTTCTTT	CASSQDRDQTTEAFF
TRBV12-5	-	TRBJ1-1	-	TGTGCTAGTGGTTTGGTAATCCCTGAAGCTTTCTTT	CASGLVIPEAFF
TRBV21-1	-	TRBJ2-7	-	TGTGCCAGCAGCAAAATAGTGAGTTCCCTGACCTACGAGCAGTACTTC	CASSKIVSSLTYEQYF
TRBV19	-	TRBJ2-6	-	TGTGCCAGTAGTATAGGGTCAGGGCGGGCCAACGTCCTGACTTTC	CASSIGSGRANVLTF
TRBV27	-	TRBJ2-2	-	TGTGCCAGCAGTTTATCGGATGACACCGGGGAGCTGTTTTTT	CASSLSDDTGELFF
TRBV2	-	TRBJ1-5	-	TGTGCCAGCAGTGTTAGAGGTGGCAATCAGCCCCAGCATTTT	CASSVRGGNQPQHF
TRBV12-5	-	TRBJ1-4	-	TGTGCTAGTGCCCCTTCTACCACGGGTGAAAAACTGTTTTTT	CASAPSTTGEKLFF
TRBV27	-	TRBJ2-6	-	TGTGCCAGCAGACGTACAGGGATTACTGCATTCTCAGGGGCCAACGTCCTGACTTTC	CASRRTGITAFSGANVLTF
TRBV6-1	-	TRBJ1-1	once	TGTGCCAGCAGTGAAAGAGGGCTGAACACTGAAGCTTTCTTT	CASSERGLNTEAFF
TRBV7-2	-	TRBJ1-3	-	TGTGCCAGCAGCTTCGGTCAGGGAAACACCATATATTTT	CASSFGQGNTIYF
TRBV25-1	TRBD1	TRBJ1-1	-	TGTGCCAGCAGTCCTCCACAGGGGGCCGTCACTGAAGCTTTCTTT	CASSPPQGAVTEAFF
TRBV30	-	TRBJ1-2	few	TGTGCCTGGAGTGAACCTACTAGCGGCTACACCTTC	CAWSEPTSGYTF
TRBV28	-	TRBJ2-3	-	TGTGCCAGCAGTGGAGGACAGATGAGCACAGATACGCAGTATTTT	CASSGGQMSTDTQYF
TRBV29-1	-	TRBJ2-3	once	TGCAGCGTTGAGACCCAGGGTCTTGCTACGCAGTATTTT	CSVETQGLATQYF
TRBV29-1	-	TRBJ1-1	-	TGCAGCGTTTCGCAGGGTATGAGTAACACTGAAGCTTTCTTT	CSVSQGMSNTEAFF
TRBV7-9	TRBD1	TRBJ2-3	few	TGTGCCAGCAGCCGAACGGACAGGGATGCCCCCTTTAGCACAGATACGCAGTATTTT	CASSRTDRDAPFSTDTQYF
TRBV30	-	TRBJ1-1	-	TGTGCCTGGAGGGAGACAGCGAACACTGAAGCTTTCTTT	CAWRETANTEAFF
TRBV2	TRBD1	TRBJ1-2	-	TGTGCCAGCAGTCAATTGGACAGGCCTTTAGCTAACTATGGCTACACCTTC	CASSQLDRPLANYGYTF
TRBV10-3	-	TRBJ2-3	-	TGTGCCAACCGGCAGGGTGATGGGGATACGCAGTATTTT	CANRQGDGDTQYF
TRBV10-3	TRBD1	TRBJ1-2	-	TGTGCCATCAGCCTACAGGGGACGGAGTCCCCCCGGGGCTACACCTTC	CAISLQGTESPRGYTF
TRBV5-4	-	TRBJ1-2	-	TGTGCCAGCAGCTTGGCAGGGATGAACTATGGCTACACCTTC	CASSLAGMNYGYTF
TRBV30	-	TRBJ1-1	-	TGTGCCTGGACGGACGGTTCACGTGAAGCTTTCTTT	CAWTDGSREAFF
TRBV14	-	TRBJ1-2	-	TGTGCCAGCAGCCTCTCCAGGGGTTTGTACTATGGCTACACCTTC	CASSLSRGLYYGYTF
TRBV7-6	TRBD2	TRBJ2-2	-	TGTGCCAGCAGCTTAGCGTCAGCGGGAACGGGCACCGGGGAGCTGTTTTTT	CASSLASAGTGTGELFF